This T cell receptor beta chain was sequenced in a study of naive and memory T cell subsets. Whole-study results and caveats: TCR transcript changes with activation or differentiation may affect this RNA method.

Blood and skin TCR RNA was reverse transcribed with alpha and beta constant primers. The SP2 primer and nested alpha and beta constant region primers amplified ligated cDNA in four rounds. Each CDR3 protein is one row after TCRdb ran MiXCR on the 5' RACE reads. The sample shows 20,000 to 25,000 distinct CDR3 sequences, about 4.4% of them seen only once. This clonotype was recorded at least ten times. Antigen unknown. Adult healthy volunteers gave 2.5 ml peripheral blood for whole-blood RNA. The library had UMIs added by 3' ligation of an oligonucleotide to TCR cDNA. Reverse transcription used DNase-treated unsorted total RNA, aiming for roughly 1 to 1000 ng. The CDR3 contains 13 residues. In germline, CDR1 is SGHTA, CDR2 FQGNSA. Trimming took off 0 bases at V and 7 bases at J, with 7 bases between the two ends.

The V and J genes are TRBV7-2 and TRBJ1-5; D is undetermined. The TCR sequence derives from a male donor in good health. The DNA for the CDR3 is TGTGCCAGCAGCTTAGCGCGGCGGCAGCCCCAGCATTTT. Encoded protein: CASSLARRQPQHF.